A single TCR beta chain is shown here with its context. What it recognizes is unknown. These data originate in a study of T cell repertoires in cytomegalovirus infection. Study details: Public TCR beta signatures provided an indication of both CMV infection and a matching HLA type. General study results and limits: Carriage of CMV together with the relevant HLA was identifiable through cumulative public TCR beta family frequency. HLA-C-restricted TCR beta clonotypes specific for CMV led the ex vivo response.

TCRdb re-called the reads through MiXCR, storing one row per CDR3 protein. The sample has around 250,000 distinct CDR3 sequences; over 15% are singletons. The V gene lost 0 bases and the J gene lost 3 bases, with 15 bases spanning the gap. CDR1 and CDR2 from the germline V gene are DFQATT and SNEGSKA (reference sequence). The CDR3 sequence is 15 residues long. Sequenced sample: CD8+ T cells from PBMCs. This clonotype was obtained from a human donor in good health (CMV status not recorded). Some clones in this sample may be carry-over from other donors' samples. The chain uses TRBV20-1 and TRBJ2-7; no firm D call. This CDR3 reads CSARERERTVYEQYF. CDR3 sequence (DNA): TGCAGTGCTAGAGAGCGAGAGAGGACGGTCTACGAGCAGTACTTC.